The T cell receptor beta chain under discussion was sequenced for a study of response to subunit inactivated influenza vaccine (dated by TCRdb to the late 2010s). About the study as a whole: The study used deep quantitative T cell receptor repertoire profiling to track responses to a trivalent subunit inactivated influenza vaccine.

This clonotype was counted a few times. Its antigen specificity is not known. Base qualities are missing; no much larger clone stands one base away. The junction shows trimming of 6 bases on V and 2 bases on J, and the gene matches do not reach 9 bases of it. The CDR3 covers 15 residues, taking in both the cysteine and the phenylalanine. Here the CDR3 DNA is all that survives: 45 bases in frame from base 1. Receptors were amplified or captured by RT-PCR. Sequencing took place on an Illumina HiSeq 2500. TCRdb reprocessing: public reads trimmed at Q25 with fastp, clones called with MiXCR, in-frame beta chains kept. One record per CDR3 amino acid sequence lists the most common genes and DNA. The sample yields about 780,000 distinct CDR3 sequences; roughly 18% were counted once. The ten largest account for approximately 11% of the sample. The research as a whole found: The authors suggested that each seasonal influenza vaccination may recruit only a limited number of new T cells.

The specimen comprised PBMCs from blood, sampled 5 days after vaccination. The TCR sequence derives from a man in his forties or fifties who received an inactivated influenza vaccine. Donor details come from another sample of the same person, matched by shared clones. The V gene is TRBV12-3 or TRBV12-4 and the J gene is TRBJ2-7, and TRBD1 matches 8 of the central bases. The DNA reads TGTGCCAGCAGCCCCGGACAGGGACGTACCTACGAGCAGTACTTC. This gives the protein CASSPGQGRTYEQYF.